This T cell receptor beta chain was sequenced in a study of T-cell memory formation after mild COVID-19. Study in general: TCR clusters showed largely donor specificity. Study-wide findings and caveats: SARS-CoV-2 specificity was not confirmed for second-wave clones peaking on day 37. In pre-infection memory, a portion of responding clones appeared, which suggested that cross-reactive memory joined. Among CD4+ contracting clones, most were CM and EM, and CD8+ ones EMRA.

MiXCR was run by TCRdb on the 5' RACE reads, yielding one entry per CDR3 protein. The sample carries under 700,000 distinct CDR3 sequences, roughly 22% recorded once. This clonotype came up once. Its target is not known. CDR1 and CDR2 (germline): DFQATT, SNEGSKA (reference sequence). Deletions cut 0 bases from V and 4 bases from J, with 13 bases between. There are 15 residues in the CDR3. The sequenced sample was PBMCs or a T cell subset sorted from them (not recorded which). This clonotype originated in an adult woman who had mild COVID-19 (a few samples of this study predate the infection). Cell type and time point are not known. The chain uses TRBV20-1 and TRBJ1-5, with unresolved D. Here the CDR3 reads CSARDTQAINQPQHF. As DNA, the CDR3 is TGCAGTGCTAGAGATACCCAGGCTATTAATCAGCCCCAGCATTTT.